A selection of T cell receptor beta chains follows, all from one sample in a study of cytomegalovirus exposure and HLA in healthy donors. The table came from immunoSEQ multiplex PCR; TCRdb's copy has only in-frame clones and leaves some out. The sample yields about 110,000 clones, over 70% seen once. Sequenced sample: PBMCs. Source of these receptors: a female donor in good health and CMV-seronegative. CDR3s include the opening cysteine and the closing phenylalanine or tryptophan. Each record gives: J gene, D gene, V gene, clone size, CDR3 DNA, CDR3 protein. D genes are given only for firm matches. Clone size appears in some rows only: once, few, many, or a class for an expanded clone.

j_gene: TRBJ2-2
d_gene: TRBD2
v_gene: TRBV18
abundance: -
CDR3nt: TGTGCCAGCTCACCGAGCGGGAGCCCCGGGGAGCTGTTTTTT
CDR3aa: CASSPSGSPGELFF

j_gene: TRBJ2-5
d_gene: -
v_gene: TRBV10-3
abundance: -
CDR3nt: TGTGCCATCAATTCCCTTCCTCAAGAGACCCAGTACTTC
CDR3aa: CAINSLPQETQYF

j_gene: TRBJ2-1
d_gene: -
v_gene: TRBV27
abundance: -
CDR3nt: TGTGCCAGCAGCGATTACGGGAGCAGCTCCTACAATGAGCAGTTCTTC
CDR3aa: CASSDYGSSSYNEQFF

j_gene: TRBJ2-2
d_gene: TRBD2
v_gene: TRBV19
abundance: -
CDR3nt: TGTGCCAGTAGTATACCGGGACTAGGCACCGGGGAGCTGTTTTTT
CDR3aa: CASSIPGLGTGELFF

j_gene: TRBJ2-7
d_gene: TRBD2
v_gene: TRBV5-1
abundance: -
CDR3nt: TGCGCCAGCAGCTTGGAAGTAGCGGGAGTGGGGGAGCAGTACTTC
CDR3aa: CASSLEVAGVGEQYF

j_gene: TRBJ1-1
d_gene: -
v_gene: TRBV7-8
abundance: -
CDR3nt: TGTGCCAGCAGCACCCGAGTGAACACTGAAGCTTTCTTT
CDR3aa: CASSTRVNTEAFF

j_gene: TRBJ1-2
d_gene: TRBD1
v_gene: TRBV5-1
abundance: -
CDR3nt: TGCGCCAGCAGCTTGGAGACAGGGTACTATGGCTACACCTTC
CDR3aa: CASSLETGYYGYTF

j_gene: TRBJ2-7
d_gene: TRBD1
v_gene: TRBV7-9
abundance: -
CDR3nt: TGTGCCAGCAGCTTAGAGGACAGGGGAATCTACGGGCAGTACTTC
CDR3aa: CASSLEDRGIYGQYF

j_gene: TRBJ2-1
d_gene: TRBD2
v_gene: TRBV5-1
abundance: few
CDR3nt: TGCGCCAGCAGCTTGGTGGGGCGGGAGAGCTCCTACAATGAGCAGTTCTTC
CDR3aa: CASSLVGRESSYNEQFF

j_gene: TRBJ2-3
d_gene: TRBD1
v_gene: TRBV27
abundance: -
CDR3nt: TGTGCCAGCAGTTCCGGGACAGGGTGGGATACGCAGTATTTT
CDR3aa: CASSSGTGWDTQYF

j_gene: TRBJ2-3
d_gene: -
v_gene: TRBV4-1
abundance: many
CDR3nt: TGCGCCAGCAGCCAAGGGCAGGGATTAGGATCCACAGATACGCAGTATTTT
CDR3aa: CASSQGQGLGSTDTQYF

j_gene: TRBJ2-1
d_gene: TRBD1
v_gene: TRBV7-2
abundance: -
CDR3nt: TGTGCCAGCAGCCGAGGGGGCAGATCACGGTACAATGAGCAGTTCTTC
CDR3aa: CASSRGGRSRYNEQFF

j_gene: TRBJ2-3
d_gene: -
v_gene: TRBV7-8
abundance: -
CDR3nt: TGTGCCAGCAGCTTTTCCCCGCAGGGCACAGATACGCAGTATTTT
CDR3aa: CASSFSPQGTDTQYF

j_gene: TRBJ2-1
d_gene: TRBD1
v_gene: TRBV4-1
abundance: -
CDR3nt: TGCGCCAGCAGCCAAGCACATACCGGGACAGCACTCAGGGAGCAGTTCTTC
CDR3aa: CASSQAHTGTALREQFF

j_gene: TRBJ1-2
d_gene: -
v_gene: TRBV5-1
abundance: few
CDR3nt: TGCGCCAGCAGCTCGGGGGGGCGCGACTATGGCTACACCTTC
CDR3aa: CASSSGGRDYGYTF

j_gene: TRBJ1-5
d_gene: -
v_gene: TRBV28
abundance: few
CDR3nt: TGTGCCAGCAACCCTATAAATCAGCCCCAGCATTTT
CDR3aa: CASNPINQPQHF

j_gene: TRBJ1-2
d_gene: -
v_gene: TRBV7-9
abundance: -
CDR3nt: TGTGCCAGCAGCCCGAGGACAGATTCATATGGCTACACCTTC
CDR3aa: CASSPRTDSYGYTF

j_gene: TRBJ1-2
d_gene: TRBD1
v_gene: TRBV5-1
abundance: -
CDR3nt: TGCGCCAGCAGCGGGACAGGCTTACAGGGCTGGGGCTACACCTTC
CDR3aa: CASSGTGLQGWGYTF

j_gene: TRBJ2-5
d_gene: -
v_gene: TRBV6-5
abundance: -
CDR3nt: TGTGCCAGCAGGACCTCCTGGTACGGGGAGACCCAGTACTTC
CDR3aa: CASRTSWYGETQYF

j_gene: TRBJ2-1
d_gene: TRBD2
v_gene: TRBV11-2
abundance: -
CDR3nt: TGTGCCAGCAGCTTAGGGGCTAGCGGGTTCTATGAGCAGTTCTTC
CDR3aa: CASSLGASGFYEQFF

j_gene: TRBJ2-1
d_gene: -
v_gene: TRBV2
abundance: few
CDR3nt: TGTGCCAGCAGTTCGCCCCGGCTCTGGACTATCGACACGTCTCCGGACTACAATGAGCAGTTCTTC
CDR3aa: CASSSPRLWTIDTSPDYNEQFF

j_gene: TRBJ1-2
d_gene: TRBD1
v_gene: TRBV19
abundance: once
CDR3nt: TGTGCCAGTAGTATAGATCGGGACAGGGTCTATGGCTACACCTTC
CDR3aa: CASSIDRDRVYGYTF

j_gene: TRBJ2-3
d_gene: TRBD1
v_gene: TRBV7-9
abundance: -
CDR3nt: TGTGCCAGCAGCTCCTTAGGCAGGGGGCCAGATACGCAGTATTTT
CDR3aa: CASSSLGRGPDTQYF

j_gene: TRBJ2-3
d_gene: TRBD1
v_gene: TRBV5-5
abundance: -
CDR3nt: TGTGCCAGCAGCTTAAGGTTTTCACAGGGGACAGATACGCAGTATTTT
CDR3aa: CASSLRFSQGTDTQYF

j_gene: TRBJ1-3
d_gene: TRBD1
v_gene: TRBV5-5
abundance: -
CDR3nt: TGTGCCAGCAGCCATGGACAGGACTATATAGAGGACACCATATATTTT
CDR3aa: CASSHGQDYIEDTIYF

j_gene: TRBJ2-3
d_gene: TRBD2
v_gene: TRBV5-4
abundance: -
CDR3nt: TGTGCCAGCAGCCTTAGCGGGACCAGCACAGATACGCAGTATTTT
CDR3aa: CASSLSGTSTDTQYF

j_gene: TRBJ1-1
d_gene: -
v_gene: TRBV6-1
abundance: -
CDR3nt: TGTGCCAGCAGATATCTAAGGGGCACTGAAGCTTTCTTT
CDR3aa: CASRYLRGTEAFF

j_gene: TRBJ1-1
d_gene: TRBD1
v_gene: TRBV29-1
abundance: -
CDR3nt: TGCAGCGTAACAGGGGCCACTGAAGCTTTCTTT
CDR3aa: CSVTGATEAFF

j_gene: TRBJ1-1
d_gene: -
v_gene: TRBV4-1
abundance: few
CDR3nt: TGCGCCAGCAGCCAGGGACACCGGAACACTGAAGCTTTCTTT
CDR3aa: CASSQGHRNTEAFF

j_gene: TRBJ1-1
d_gene: -
v_gene: TRBV11-2
abundance: few
CDR3nt: TGTGCCAGCAGCTCAAACATGAACACTGAAGCTTTCTTT
CDR3aa: CASSSNMNTEAFF

j_gene: TRBJ1-6
d_gene: TRBD1
v_gene: TRBV5-4
abundance: -
CDR3nt: TGTGCCAGCAGCTTAGGGACAGGGTTTCAGCGAAACTATAATTCACCCCTCCACTTT
CDR3aa: CASSLGTGFQRNYNSPLHF

j_gene: TRBJ2-1
d_gene: -
v_gene: TRBV19
abundance: -
CDR3nt: TGTGCCAGTAGTACCCTCTTCAATGAGCAGTTCTTC
CDR3aa: CASSTLFNEQFF

j_gene: TRBJ2-7
d_gene: TRBD2
v_gene: TRBV18
abundance: -
CDR3nt: TGTGCCAGCTCACCAGGGACTAATTCCTACGAGCAGTACTTC
CDR3aa: CASSPGTNSYEQYF

j_gene: TRBJ2-3
d_gene: TRBD2
v_gene: TRBV4-2
abundance: -
CDR3nt: TGTGCCAGCAGCCCGACGGGAGGGTTCGGGGCGACAGATACGCAGTATTTT
CDR3aa: CASSPTGGFGATDTQYF

j_gene: TRBJ2-4
d_gene: TRBD1
v_gene: TRBV7-9
abundance: -
CDR3nt: TGTGCCAGCAGCTTAGTAGGACAGGCGGGTTCGGGTAAAAACATTCAGTACTTC
CDR3aa: CASSLVGQAGSGKNIQYF

j_gene: TRBJ2-2
d_gene: -
v_gene: TRBV6-1
abundance: -
CDR3nt: TGTGCCAGCAGTGAAGCGCGGGGAAACGGGGAGCTGTTTTTT
CDR3aa: CASSEARGNGELFF

j_gene: TRBJ2-1
d_gene: -
v_gene: TRBV7-7
abundance: once
CDR3nt: TGTGCTAGCAGCTCCGGGACAAATGAGCAGTTCTTC
CDR3aa: CASSSGTNEQFF

j_gene: TRBJ2-7
d_gene: -
v_gene: TRBV9
abundance: -
CDR3nt: TGTGCCAGCAGCGTAGGGTTGCAGGCAGGGGTCGGGGAGCAGTACTTC
CDR3aa: CASSVGLQAGVGEQYF

j_gene: TRBJ1-1
d_gene: TRBD1
v_gene: TRBV10-3
abundance: -
CDR3nt: TGTGCCATCAGTGAGGGCGGGACAGGGCGGTTCACTGAAGCTTTCTTT
CDR3aa: CAISEGGTGRFTEAFF

j_gene: TRBJ2-6
d_gene: TRBD1
v_gene: TRBV19
abundance: -
CDR3nt: TGTGCCAGTAGTATGGGGGCCGGGACAGGGATTCCTGGGGCCAACGTCCTGACTTTC
CDR3aa: CASSMGAGTGIPGANVLTF

j_gene: TRBJ2-1
d_gene: TRBD2
v_gene: TRBV5-1
abundance: -
CDR3nt: TGCGCCAGCAGCCTCCCGGGACTAGCGGACAATGAGCAGTTCTTC
CDR3aa: CASSLPGLADNEQFF

j_gene: TRBJ2-7
d_gene: -
v_gene: TRBV28
abundance: few
CDR3nt: TGTGCCAGCAGTGGCGGGCTCTACGAGCAGTACTTC
CDR3aa: CASSGGLYEQYF

j_gene: TRBJ2-1
d_gene: TRBD2
v_gene: TRBV27
abundance: -
CDR3nt: TGTGCCAGCAGGAATGGACGGGAGGGTTACAATGAGCAGTTCTTC
CDR3aa: CASRNGREGYNEQFF

j_gene: TRBJ2-7
d_gene: -
v_gene: TRBV2
abundance: -
CDR3nt: TGTGCCAGCACCTCGGGAGAGTTCTACGAGCAGTACTTC
CDR3aa: CASTSGEFYEQYF

j_gene: TRBJ2-2
d_gene: TRBD2
v_gene: TRBV2
abundance: -
CDR3nt: TGTGCCAGCAGAAGGCTAGCGGGAGAGAACGGGGAGCTGTTTTTT
CDR3aa: CASRRLAGENGELFF

j_gene: TRBJ1-3
d_gene: -
v_gene: TRBV4-2
abundance: -
CDR3nt: TGTGCCAGCAGCCAATTAATACAGGGAAACACCATATATTTT
CDR3aa: CASSQLIQGNTIYF

j_gene: TRBJ2-3
d_gene: -
v_gene: TRBV29-1
abundance: -
CDR3nt: TGCAGCGTTGCCGGGTACACAGATACGCAGTATTTT
CDR3aa: CSVAGYTDTQYF

j_gene: TRBJ1-2
d_gene: TRBD1
v_gene: TRBV27
abundance: -
CDR3nt: TGTGCCAGCAGTGGTGGACAGGGGGCCTATGGCTACACCTTC
CDR3aa: CASSGGQGAYGYTF

j_gene: TRBJ2-2
d_gene: TRBD2
v_gene: TRBV7-2
abundance: -
CDR3nt: TGTGCCAGCAGGCCCCGGGGGAGCGGGGGGAACACCGGGGAGCTGTTTTTT
CDR3aa: CASRPRGSGGNTGELFF

j_gene: TRBJ1-1
d_gene: -
v_gene: TRBV28
abundance: -
CDR3nt: TGTGCCAGCAGTTTGCGGAGCTGGCAACCTGATGAGAACACTGAAGCTTTCTTT
CDR3aa: CASSLRSWQPDENTEAFF

j_gene: TRBJ2-5
d_gene: TRBD2
v_gene: TRBV9
abundance: -
CDR3nt: TGTGCCAGCAGCGTAGGACTAGCGGAACAAGAGACCCAGTACTTC
CDR3aa: CASSVGLAEQETQYF

j_gene: TRBJ1-4
d_gene: -
v_gene: TRBV25-1
abundance: -
CDR3nt: TGTGCCAGCAGTGAAGGGGGCTTAAAACTGTTTTTT
CDR3aa: CASSEGGLKLFF

j_gene: TRBJ2-5
d_gene: -
v_gene: TRBV4-1
abundance: -
CDR3nt: TGCGCCAGCAGCCAAAATACGGTACAGGGCGAGACCCAGTACTTC
CDR3aa: CASSQNTVQGETQYF